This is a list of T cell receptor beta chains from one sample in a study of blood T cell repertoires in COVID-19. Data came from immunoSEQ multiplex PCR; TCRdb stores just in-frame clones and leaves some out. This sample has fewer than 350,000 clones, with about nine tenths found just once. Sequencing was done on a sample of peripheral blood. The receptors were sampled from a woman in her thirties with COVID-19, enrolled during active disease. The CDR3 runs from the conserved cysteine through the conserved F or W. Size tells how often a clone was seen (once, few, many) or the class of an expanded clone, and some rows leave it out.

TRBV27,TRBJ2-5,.,CASSFGGGAETQYF
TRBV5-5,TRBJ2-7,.,CASSHLVSGGVYEQYF
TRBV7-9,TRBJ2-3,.,CASRPKVGRGSPSTDTQYF
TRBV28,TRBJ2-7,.,CASRSSYEQYF
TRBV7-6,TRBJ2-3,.,CASSTRDRGETDTQYF
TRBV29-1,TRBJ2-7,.,CSVDRDEQYF
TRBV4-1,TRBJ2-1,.,CASSQELADDWGEQFF
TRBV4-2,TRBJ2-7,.,CASSQDQTGIPHEQYF
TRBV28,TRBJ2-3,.,CASSSPGQGVSAQYF
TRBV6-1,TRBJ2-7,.,CASSELEGGGASEQYF
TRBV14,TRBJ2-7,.,CASSQVAGDLPYEQYF
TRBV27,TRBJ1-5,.,CASSLSAPFGNQPQHF
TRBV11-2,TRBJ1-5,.,CASGTGLNQPQHF
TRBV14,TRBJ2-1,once,CASSHLAGGHLFF
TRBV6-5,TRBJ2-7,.,CASRGGRASYEQYF
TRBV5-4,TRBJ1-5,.,CASSSRAGVLSQPQHF
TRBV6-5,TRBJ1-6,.,CASSFSQGESPLHF
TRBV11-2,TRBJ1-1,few,CASSSGRESEAFF
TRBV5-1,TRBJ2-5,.,CASSLEVTSGGWGTQYF
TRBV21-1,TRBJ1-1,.,CASSKIRQGSLNVRAFF
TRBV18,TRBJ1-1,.,CASSPEVFPNTEAFF
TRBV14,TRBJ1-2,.,CASSPGGPGYGYTF
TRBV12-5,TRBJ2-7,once,CASGSWTYEQYF
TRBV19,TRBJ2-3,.,CASKLRTEVKDTQYF
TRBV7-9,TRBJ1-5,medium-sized,CASSSTRVGDQPQHF
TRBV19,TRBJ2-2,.,CASSIGQGAAGELFF
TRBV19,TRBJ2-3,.,CASSIGEGDTQYF
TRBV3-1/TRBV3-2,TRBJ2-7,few,CASSLRSGGLSSYEQYF
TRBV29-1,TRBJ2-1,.,CSVEVPHYNEQFF